This T cell receptor beta chain comes out of a study of blood T cell repertoires in COVID-19. In the original analysis: Reference gene primer amplification yielded estimated nucleated cell counts. The repertoire was sequenced with immunoSEQ multiplex PCR; TCRdb's copy has only in-frame clones and lacks some. V, J and clone size derive from that table, while D and trimming were established from the DNA sequence. This table has 95,000 to 120,000 clones, 85% to 90% appearing once. The V and J ends lost 6 bases and 1 base respectively, with 12 bases between them. Per the germline V gene, CDR1 is MNHEY and CDR2 is SVGEGT. The CDR3 totals 14 residues. This clone was recorded many times.

The sequencing sample was made of peripheral blood. The TCR originated in an older woman with COVID-19, enrolled during active disease. The gene calls are TRBV6-2 or TRBV6-3 and TRBJ1-1, with a possible D match to TRBD1 (5 bases). The CDR3 DNA reads as TGTGCCAGCAGCCCCGGGGGATCGAACACTGAAGCTTTCTTT. Translated: CASSPGGSNTEAFF.